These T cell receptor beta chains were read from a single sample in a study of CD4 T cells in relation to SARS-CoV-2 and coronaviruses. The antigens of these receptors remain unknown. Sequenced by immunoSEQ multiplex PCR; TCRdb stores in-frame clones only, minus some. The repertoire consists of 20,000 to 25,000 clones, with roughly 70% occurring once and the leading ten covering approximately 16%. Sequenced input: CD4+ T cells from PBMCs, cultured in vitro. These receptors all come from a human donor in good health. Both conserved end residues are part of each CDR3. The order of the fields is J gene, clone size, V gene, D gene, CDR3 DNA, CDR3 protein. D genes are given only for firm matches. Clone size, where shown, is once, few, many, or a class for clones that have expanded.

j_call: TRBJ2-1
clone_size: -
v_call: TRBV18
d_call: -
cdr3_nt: TGTGCCAGCTCACCGGGGACCGGGGGCTCCTACAATGAGCAGTTCTTC
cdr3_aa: CASSPGTGGSYNEQFF

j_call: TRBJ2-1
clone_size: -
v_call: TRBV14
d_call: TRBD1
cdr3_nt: TGTGCCAGCAGCCGGGGACAGGGGCTATACAATGAGCAGTTCTTC
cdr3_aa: CASSRGQGLYNEQFF

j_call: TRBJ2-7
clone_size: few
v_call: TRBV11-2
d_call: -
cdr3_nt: TGTGCCAGCAGCCACAGGTTTTCCTACGAGCAGTACTTC
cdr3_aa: CASSHRFSYEQYF

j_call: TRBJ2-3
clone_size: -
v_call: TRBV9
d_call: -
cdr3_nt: TGTGCCAGCAGCGTAGGGGGGTCGGGGGGCAGTTGGGATACGCAGTATTTT
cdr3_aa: CASSVGGSGGSWDTQYF

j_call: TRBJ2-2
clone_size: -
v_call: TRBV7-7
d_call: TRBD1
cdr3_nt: TGTGCCAGCAGCCTAGACAGGGGAAACACCGGGGAGCTGTTTTTT
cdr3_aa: CASSLDRGNTGELFF

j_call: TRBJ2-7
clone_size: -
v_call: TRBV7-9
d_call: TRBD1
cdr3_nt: TGTGCCAGCAGCCGAGGGACAGGGTCCTACGAGCAGTACTTC
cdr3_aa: CASSRGTGSYEQYF

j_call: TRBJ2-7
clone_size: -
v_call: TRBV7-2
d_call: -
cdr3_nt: TGTGCCAGCAGCTTAATGAGGGGAACCTACGAGCAGTACTTC
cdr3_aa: CASSLMRGTYEQYF

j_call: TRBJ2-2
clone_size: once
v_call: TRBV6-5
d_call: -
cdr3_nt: TGTGCCAGCATAGGAGGGGAAGGCACCGGGGAGCTGTTTTTT
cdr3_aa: CASIGGEGTGELFF

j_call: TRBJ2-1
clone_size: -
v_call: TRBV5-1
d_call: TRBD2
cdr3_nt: TGCGCCAGCAGCTTGGTAGCGGGAGGTAGTTTTGAGCAGTTCTTC
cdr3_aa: CASSLVAGGSFEQFF

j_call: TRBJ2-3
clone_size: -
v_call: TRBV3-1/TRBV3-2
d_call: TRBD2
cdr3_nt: TGTGCCAGCAGCCTTCAATCCGGGACTAGCGGGGGGCCAACTAGTACGCAGTATTTT
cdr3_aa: CASSLQSGTSGGPTSTQYF

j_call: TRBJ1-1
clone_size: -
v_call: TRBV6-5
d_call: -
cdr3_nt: TGTGCCAGCAGTTACTCTCAGGTCACTGAAGCTTTCTTT
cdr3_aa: CASSYSQVTEAFF

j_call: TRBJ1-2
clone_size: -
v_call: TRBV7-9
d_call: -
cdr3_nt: TGTGCCAGCAGCTTTGAAGGGGGATATGGCTACACCTTC
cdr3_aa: CASSFEGGYGYTF

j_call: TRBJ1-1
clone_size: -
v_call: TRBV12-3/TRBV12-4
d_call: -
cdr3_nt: TGTGCCAGCAGCCGTCAAGCGACGGGGGTAGCTTTCTTT
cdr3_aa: CASSRQATGVAFF

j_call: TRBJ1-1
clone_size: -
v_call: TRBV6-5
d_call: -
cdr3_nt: TGTGCCAGCACTACGAGCAGCCGAGAAGCTTTCTTT
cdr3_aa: CASTTSSREAFF

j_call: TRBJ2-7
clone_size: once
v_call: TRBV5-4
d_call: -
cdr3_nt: TGTGCCAGCAGCCCGAGAACAGGGAACTCCTACGAGCAGTACTTC
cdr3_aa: CASSPRTGNSYEQYF

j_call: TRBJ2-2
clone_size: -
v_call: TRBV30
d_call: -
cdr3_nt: TGTGCCTGGAGCAGCAGGTTAGGGGCGGGCACCGGGGAGCTGTTTTTT
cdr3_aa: CAWSSRLGAGTGELFF

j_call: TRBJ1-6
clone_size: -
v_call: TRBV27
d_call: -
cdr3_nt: TGTGCCAGCAGACGGCGGCCCCGGGGTTTAGGGCATTCACCCCTCCACTTT
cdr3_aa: CASRRRPRGLGHSPLHF

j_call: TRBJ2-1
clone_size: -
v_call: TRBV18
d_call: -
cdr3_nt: TGTGCCAGCTCACAGGAACAGGGATTGGGCCCTGAGCAGTTCTTC
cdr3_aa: CASSQEQGLGPEQFF

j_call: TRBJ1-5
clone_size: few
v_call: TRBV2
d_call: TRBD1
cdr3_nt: TGTGCCAGCACCCGTAGGACAGGGGATCAGCCCCAGCATTTT
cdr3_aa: CASTRRTGDQPQHF

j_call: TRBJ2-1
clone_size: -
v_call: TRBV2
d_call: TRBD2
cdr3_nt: TGTGCCAGCAGTCGGACCGCGGGGGGCAATGAGCAGTTCTTC
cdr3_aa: CASSRTAGGNEQFF

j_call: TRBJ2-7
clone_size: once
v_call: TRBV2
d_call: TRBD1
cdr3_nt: TGTGCCAGCAGTATCGGCCCGGGACAGGGGAGCTACGAGCAGTACTTC
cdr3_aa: CASSIGPGQGSYEQYF

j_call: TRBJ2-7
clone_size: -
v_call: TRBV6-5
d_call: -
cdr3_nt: TGTGCCAGCAGTTACTCAGGAGGACCAGCCGCCGAGCAGTACTTC
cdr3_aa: CASSYSGGPAAEQYF

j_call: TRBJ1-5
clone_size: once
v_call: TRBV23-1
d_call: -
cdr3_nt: TGCGCCAGCAGTCAATCCTCAGACAGGAAGGGGGTCGGCAATCAGCCCCAGCATTTT
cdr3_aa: CASSQSSDRKGVGNQPQHF

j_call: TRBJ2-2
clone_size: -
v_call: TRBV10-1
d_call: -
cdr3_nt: TGCGCCAGCAGTTCGGCGAACACCGGGGAGCTGTTTTTT
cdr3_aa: CASSSANTGELFF

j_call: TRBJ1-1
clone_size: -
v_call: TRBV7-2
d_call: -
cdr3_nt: TGTGCCAGCAGCCACGTTTGGGACACTGAAGCTTTCTTT
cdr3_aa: CASSHVWDTEAFF

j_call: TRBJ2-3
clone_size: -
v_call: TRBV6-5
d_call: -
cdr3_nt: TGTGCCAGCAAATCGGGCCATAGCACAGATACGCAGTATTTT
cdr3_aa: CASKSGHSTDTQYF

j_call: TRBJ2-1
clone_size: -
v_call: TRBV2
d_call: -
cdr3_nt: TGTGCCAGCAGTACTAGGAGGGGCTCCTACAATGAGCAGTTCTTC
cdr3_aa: CASSTRRGSYNEQFF

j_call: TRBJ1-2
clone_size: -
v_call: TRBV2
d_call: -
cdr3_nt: TGTGCCAGCAGTGAACGGCAGTTGGGAGGCTACACCTTC
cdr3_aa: CASSERQLGGYTF

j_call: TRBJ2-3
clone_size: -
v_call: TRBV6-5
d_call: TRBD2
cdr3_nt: TGTGCCACCAAGGGACTAGCGGGCAACCAAGATACGCAGTATTTT
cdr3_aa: CATKGLAGNQDTQYF

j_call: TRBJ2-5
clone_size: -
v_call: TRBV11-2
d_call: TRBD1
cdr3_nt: TGTGCCAGCAGCACGATACAGGGGGCGGGGATGACCCAGTACTTC
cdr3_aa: CASSTIQGAGMTQYF

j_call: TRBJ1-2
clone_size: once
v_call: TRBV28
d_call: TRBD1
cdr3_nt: TGTGCCACCATACCGGGACAGGTCCCTAACTATGGCTACACCTTC
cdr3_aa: CATIPGQVPNYGYTF